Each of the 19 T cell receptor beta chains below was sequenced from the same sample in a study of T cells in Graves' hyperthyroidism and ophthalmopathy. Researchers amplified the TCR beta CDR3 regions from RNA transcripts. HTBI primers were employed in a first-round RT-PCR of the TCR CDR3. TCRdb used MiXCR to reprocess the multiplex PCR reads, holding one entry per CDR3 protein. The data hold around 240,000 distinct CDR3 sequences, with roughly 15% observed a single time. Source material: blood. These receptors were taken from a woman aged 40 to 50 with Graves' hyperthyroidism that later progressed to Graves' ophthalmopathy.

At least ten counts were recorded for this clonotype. The CDR3 protein is CASSEGTGGYEQYF. Here the CDR3 DNA reads TGTGCCAGCAGCGAAGGGACAGGGGGCTACGAGCAGTACTTC. V and J are TRBV9 and TRBJ2-7; 11 bases align to TRBD1. The CDR3 has 14 residues. V was pared by 3 bases and J by 3 bases, with 2 bases of the junction left unmatched. Germline-derived CDR1 and CDR2 are SGDLS and YYNGEE. The whole variable domain, filled in from reference TRBV9 and TRBJ2-7, reads DSGVTQTPKHLITATGQRVTLRCSPRSGDLSVYWYQQSLDQGLQFLIQYYNGEERAKGNILERFSAQQFPDLHSELNLSSLELGDSALYFCASSEGTGGYEQYFGPGTRLTVT.

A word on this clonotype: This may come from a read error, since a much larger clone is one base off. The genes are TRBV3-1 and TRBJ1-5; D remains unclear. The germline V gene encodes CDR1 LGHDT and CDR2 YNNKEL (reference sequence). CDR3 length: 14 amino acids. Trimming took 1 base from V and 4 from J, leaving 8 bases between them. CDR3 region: CASSQGLRNQPQHF. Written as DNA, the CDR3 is TGTGCCAGCAGCCAAGGTTTGAGGAATCAGCCCCAGCATTTT.

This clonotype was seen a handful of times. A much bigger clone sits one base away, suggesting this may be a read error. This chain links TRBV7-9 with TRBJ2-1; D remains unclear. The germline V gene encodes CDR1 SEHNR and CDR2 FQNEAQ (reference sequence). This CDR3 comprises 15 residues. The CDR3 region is CASSLAAYSYNERFF. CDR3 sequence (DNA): TGTGCCAGCAGCTTAGCGGCTTACTCCTACAATGAGCGGTTCTTC.

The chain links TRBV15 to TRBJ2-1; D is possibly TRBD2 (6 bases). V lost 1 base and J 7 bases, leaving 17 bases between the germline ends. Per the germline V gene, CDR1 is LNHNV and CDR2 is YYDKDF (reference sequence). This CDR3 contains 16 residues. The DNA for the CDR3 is TGTGCCACCAGCAGAGTTACTAGCAACCTAGGGAATGAGCAGTTCTTC. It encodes CATSRVTSNLGNEQFF.

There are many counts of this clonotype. CDR3 bases: TGTGCCAGTAGTATTCCCCCAGGGCTGGAGCCCCAGCATTTT. Translated, it gives CASSIPPGLEPQHF. This chain links TRBV19 with TRBJ1-5; possible D gene TRBD1, 5 bases. The CDR3 loop spans 14 amino acids. The V and J ends lost 3 bases and 8 bases respectively, with 14 bases between them. The germline V gene has CDR1 LNHDA and CDR2 SQIVND (reference sequence).

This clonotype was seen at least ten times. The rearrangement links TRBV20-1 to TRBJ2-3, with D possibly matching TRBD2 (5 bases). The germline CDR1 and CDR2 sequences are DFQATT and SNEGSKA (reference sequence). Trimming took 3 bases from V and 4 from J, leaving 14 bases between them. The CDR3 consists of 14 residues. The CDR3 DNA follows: TGCAGTGCTAGTCGGGCTAGCTGGGCAGATACGCAGTATTTT. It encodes CSASRASWADTQYF.

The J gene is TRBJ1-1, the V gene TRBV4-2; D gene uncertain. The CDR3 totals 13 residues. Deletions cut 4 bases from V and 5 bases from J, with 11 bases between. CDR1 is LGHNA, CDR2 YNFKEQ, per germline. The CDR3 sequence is CASSPAGVTEAFF. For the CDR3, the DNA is TGTGCCAGCAGCCCAGCAGGAGTTACTGAAGCTTTCTTT.

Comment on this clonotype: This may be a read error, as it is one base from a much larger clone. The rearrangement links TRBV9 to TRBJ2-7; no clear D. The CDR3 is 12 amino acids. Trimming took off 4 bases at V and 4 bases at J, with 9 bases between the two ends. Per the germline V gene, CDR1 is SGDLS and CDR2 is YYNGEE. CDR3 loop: CASSPESYEQYF. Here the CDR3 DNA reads TGTGCCAGCAGCCCCGAGTCGTACGAGCAGTACTTC.

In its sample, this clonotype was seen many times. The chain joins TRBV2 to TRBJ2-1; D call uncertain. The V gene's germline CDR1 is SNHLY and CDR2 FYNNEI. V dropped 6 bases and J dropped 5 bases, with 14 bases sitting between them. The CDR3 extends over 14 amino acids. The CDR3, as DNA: TGTGCCAGCAGAAACAGAGAACCAAACAATGAGCAGTTCTTC. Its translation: CASRNREPNNEQFF.

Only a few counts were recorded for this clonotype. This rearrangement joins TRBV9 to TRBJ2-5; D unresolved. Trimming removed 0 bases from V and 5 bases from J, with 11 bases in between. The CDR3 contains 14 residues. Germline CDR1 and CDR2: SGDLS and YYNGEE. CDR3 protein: CASSVDWQTETQYF. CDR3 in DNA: TGTGCCAGCAGCGTAGATTGGCAAACGGAGACCCAGTACTTC.

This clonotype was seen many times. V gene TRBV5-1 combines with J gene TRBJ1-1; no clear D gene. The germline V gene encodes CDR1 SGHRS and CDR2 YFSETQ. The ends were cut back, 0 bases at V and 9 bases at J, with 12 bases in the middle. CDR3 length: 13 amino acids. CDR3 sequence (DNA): TGCGCCAGCAGCTTGGAAGGTCGAGGTCAAGCTTTCTTT. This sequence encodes CASSLEGRGQAFF.

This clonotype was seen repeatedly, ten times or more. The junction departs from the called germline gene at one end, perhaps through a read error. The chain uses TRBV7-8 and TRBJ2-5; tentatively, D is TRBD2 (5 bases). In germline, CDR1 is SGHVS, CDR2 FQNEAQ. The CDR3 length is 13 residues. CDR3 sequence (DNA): TGTGCCAGCAGCAACGGACTGCAAGGGACCCAGTACTTC. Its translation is CASSNGLQGTQYF.

The CDR3 reads CASSLIGSGNTIYF. CDR3 DNA: TGTGCCAGCAGCTTGATAGGCTCTGGAAACACCATATATTTT. This sequence joins TRBV5-5 and TRBJ1-3, with D hard to call. V was pared by 1 base and J by 0 bases, with 5 bases between. The germline V gene has CDR1 SGHKS and CDR2 YYEKEE (reference sequence). This CDR3 region has 14 residues.

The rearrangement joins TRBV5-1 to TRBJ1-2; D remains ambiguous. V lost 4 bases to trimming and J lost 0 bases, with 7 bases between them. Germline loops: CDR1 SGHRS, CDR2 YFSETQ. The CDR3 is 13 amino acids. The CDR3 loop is CASSPDPNYGYTF. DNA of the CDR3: TGCGCCAGCAGCCCGGACCCTAACTATGGCTACACCTTC. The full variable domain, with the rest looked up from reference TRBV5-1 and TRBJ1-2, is KAGVTQTPRYLIKTRGQQVTLSCSPISGHRSVSWYQQTPGQGLQFLFEYFSETQRNKGNFPGRFSGRQFSNSRSEMNVSTLELGDSALYLCASSPDPNYGYTFGSGTRLTVV.

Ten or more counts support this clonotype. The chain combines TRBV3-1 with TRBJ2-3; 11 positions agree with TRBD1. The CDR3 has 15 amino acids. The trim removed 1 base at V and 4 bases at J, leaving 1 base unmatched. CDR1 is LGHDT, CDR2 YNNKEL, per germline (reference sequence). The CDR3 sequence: CASSQGDRGADTQYF. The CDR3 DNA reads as TGTGCCAGCAGCCAAGGGGACAGGGGGGCAGATACGCAGTATTTT.

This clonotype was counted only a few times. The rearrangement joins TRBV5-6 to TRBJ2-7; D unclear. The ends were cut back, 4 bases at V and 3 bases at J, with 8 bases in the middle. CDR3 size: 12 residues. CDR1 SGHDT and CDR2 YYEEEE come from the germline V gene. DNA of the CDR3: TGTGCCAGCAGCCGGTGGAGCTACGAGCAGTACTTC. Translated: CASSRWSYEQYF.

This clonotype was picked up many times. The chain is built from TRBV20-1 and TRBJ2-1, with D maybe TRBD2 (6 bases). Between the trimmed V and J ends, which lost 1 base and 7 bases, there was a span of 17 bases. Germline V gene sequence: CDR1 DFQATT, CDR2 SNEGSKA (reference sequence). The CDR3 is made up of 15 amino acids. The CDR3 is CSARVLTSFVNEQFF. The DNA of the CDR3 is TGCAGTGCTAGAGTCCTCACTAGCTTTGTGAATGAGCAGTTCTTC.

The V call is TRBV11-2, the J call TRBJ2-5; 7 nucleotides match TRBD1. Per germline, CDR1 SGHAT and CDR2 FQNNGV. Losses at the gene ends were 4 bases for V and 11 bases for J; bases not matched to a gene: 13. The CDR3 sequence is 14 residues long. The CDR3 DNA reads TGTGCCAGCAGCTCCAATCGACAGGGTGGGTCTCAGTACTTC. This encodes CASSSNRQGGSQYF. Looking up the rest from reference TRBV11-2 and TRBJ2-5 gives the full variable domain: EAGVAQSPRYKIIEKRQSVAFWCNPISGHATLYWYQQILGQGPKLLIQFQNNGVVDDSQLPKDRFSAERLKGVDSTLKIQPAKLEDSAVYLCASSSNRQGGSQYFGPGTRLLVL.

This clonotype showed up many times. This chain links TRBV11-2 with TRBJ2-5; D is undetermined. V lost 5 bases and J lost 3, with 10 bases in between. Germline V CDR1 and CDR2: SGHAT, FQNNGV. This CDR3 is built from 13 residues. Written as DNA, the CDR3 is TGTGCCAGCAGCCTCGGACCTGAAGAGACCCAGTACTTC. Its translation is CASSLGPEETQYF.